Below, one TCR beta chain is given with its context. Its target is not known. This record comes from a study of T cell responses to AZD1222 COVID-19 vaccine. Points from the study as a whole: CD4 TCRs associated with vaccination spanned spike, dominating at 160-218 and 743-854.

This CDR3 contains 16 residues. Between the trimmed V and J ends, which lost 3 bases and 8 bases, there was a span of 17 bases. Germline CDR1 is MDHEN and CDR2 is SYDVKM. TCRdb keeps only in-frame clones here, not all; method: immunoSEQ multiplex PCR. The repertoire includes around 110,000 clones, around 91% of them detected once, and around 1.4% sits in the top ten. The V and J genes are TRBV28 and TRBJ1-6; possible D gene TRBD1, 5 bases. This TCR derives from an adult who received the AZD1222 COVID-19 vaccine. The sequences come from peripheral blood, collected 28 days after the second AZD1222 dose. The CDR3 here is CASSFYQGGGHSPLHF. The CDR3 nucleotides read TGTGCCAGCAGTTTCTATCAGGGTGGCGGCCATTCACCCCTCCACTTT.